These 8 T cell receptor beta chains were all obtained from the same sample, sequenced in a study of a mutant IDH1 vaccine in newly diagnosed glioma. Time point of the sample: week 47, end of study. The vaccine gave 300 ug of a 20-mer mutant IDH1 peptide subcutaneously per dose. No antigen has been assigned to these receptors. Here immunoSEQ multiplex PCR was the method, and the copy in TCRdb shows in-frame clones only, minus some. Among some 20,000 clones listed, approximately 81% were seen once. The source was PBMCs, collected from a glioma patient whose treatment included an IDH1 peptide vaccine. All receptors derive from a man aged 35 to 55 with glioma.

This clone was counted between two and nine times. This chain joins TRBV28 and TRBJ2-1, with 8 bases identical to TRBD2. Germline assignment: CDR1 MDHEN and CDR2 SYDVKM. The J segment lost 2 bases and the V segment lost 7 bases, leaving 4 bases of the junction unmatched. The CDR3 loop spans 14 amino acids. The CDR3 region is CASTSGGPYNEQFF. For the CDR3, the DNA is TGTGCCAGCACCAGCGGGGGCCCCTACAATGAGCAGTTCTTC.

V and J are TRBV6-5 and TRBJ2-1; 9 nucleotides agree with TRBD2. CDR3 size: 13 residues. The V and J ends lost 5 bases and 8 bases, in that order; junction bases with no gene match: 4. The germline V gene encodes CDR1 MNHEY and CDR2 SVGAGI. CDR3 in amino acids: CASSHTSGYEQFF. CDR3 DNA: TGTGCCAGCAGTCATACTAGCGGGTATGAGCAGTTCTTC.

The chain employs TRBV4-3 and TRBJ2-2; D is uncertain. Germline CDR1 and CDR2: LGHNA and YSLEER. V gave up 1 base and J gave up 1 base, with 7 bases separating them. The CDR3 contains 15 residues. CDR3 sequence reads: CASSQAVRNTGELFF. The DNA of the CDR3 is TGCGCCAGCAGCCAAGCGGTCAGGAACACCGGGGAGCTGTTTTTT.

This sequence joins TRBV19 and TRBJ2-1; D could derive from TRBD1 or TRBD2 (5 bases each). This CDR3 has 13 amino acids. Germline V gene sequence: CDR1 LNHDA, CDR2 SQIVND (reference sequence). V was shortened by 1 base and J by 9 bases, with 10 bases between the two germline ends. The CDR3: CASSIVGRGEQFF. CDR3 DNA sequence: TGTGCCAGTAGTATAGTGGGACGGGGTGAGCAGTTCTTC.

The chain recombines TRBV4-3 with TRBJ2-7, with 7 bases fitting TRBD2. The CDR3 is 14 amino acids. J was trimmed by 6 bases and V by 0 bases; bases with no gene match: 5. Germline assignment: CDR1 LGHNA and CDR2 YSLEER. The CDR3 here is CASSQDPGGSEQYF. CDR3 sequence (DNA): TGCGCCAGCAGCCAAGATCCGGGCGGGAGCGAGCAGTACTTC.

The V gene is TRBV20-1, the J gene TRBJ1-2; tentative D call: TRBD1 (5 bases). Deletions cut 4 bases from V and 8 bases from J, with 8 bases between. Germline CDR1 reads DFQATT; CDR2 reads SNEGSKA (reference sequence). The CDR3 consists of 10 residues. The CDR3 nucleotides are TGCAGTGCTAATTGGGGCGGCTACACCTTC. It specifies CSANWGGYTF.

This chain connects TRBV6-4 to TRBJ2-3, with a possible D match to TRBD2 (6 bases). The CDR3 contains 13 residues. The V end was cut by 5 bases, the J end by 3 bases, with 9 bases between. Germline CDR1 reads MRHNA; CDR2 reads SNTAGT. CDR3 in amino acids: CASSRRDTDTQYF. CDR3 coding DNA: TGTGCCAGCAGTCGGCGGGATACAGATACGCAGTATTTT.

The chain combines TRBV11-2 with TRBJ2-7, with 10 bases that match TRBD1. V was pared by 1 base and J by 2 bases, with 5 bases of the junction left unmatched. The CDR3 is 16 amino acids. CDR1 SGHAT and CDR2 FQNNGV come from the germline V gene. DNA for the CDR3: TGTGCCAGCAGCTTAGTTGGGGGACAGGGGACCTACGAGCAGTACTTC. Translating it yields CASSLVGGQGTYEQYF.